Listed below are T cell receptor beta chains from one sample, sequenced in a study of early stage breast cancer tumors. TCRdb keeps only in-frame clones here, not all; method: immunoSEQ multiplex PCR. The sample includes tens of thousands of clones, approximately 72% of them seen just once. Sequencing was carried out using blood. The receptors come from a person aged 45-60 years with breast cancer. Both conserved end residues are part of each CDR3. A D gene is named only where the DNA matches it firmly. Where a row states a size, it is once, few, many or the class of an expanded clone; other rows omit it.

v_call	clone_size	d_call	j_call	cdr3_nt	cdr3_aa
TRBV12-5	few	.	TRBJ1-5	TGTGCTAGTGGCGGGGGCCTGGATAGCAATCAGCCCCAGCATTTT	CASGGGLDSNQPQHF
TRBV6-4	.	TRBD1	TRBJ2-1	TGTGCCAGCAGCGCTAATTATGGACAGGGGGATGAGCAGTTCTTC	CASSANYGQGDEQFF
TRBV10-3	.	.	TRBJ2-2	TGTGCCATCAGTGATGGATCGAGCAACACCGGGGAGCTGTTTTTT	CAISDGSSNTGELFF
TRBV4-2	.	.	TRBJ1-4	TGTGCCAGCAGCCAAGAGGGACGATCTAATGAAAAACTGTTTTTT	CASSQEGRSNEKLFF
TRBV18	.	TRBD1	TRBJ2-7	TGTGCCAGCTCACCAATGGGACAGGGGGCAGGCGCCTACGAGCAGTACTTC	CASSPMGQGAGAYEQYF
TRBV28	once	TRBD1	TRBJ2-5	TGTGCCAGCAGTCCCGGGACAGTAGAGACCCAGTACTTC	CASSPGTVETQYF
TRBV30	.	.	TRBJ2-3	TGTGCCTGGAGACTCGGGTCGACAGATACGCAGTATTTT	CAWRLGSTDTQYF
TRBV6-6	few	.	TRBJ2-7	TGTGCCAGCAGCTACCCCTTAAACTTC	CASSYPLNF
TRBV19	.	.	TRBJ1-5	TGTGCCAGTAGTATCCAGGGTGGTAGTCAGCCCCAGCATTTT	CASSIQGGSQPQHF
TRBV19	.	TRBD1	TRBJ2-7	TGTGCCAGTAGTCCTCGGACAGGAGCCTCCTACGAGCAGTACTTC	CASSPRTGASYEQYF
TRBV13	.	TRBD2	TRBJ2-7	TGTGCCAGCAGCCAGGGTGGGCTAGCGGGAGTCGTGAACGAGCAGTACTTC	CASSQGGLAGVVNEQYF
TRBV10-3	.	.	TRBJ1-2	TGTGCCATCAGTGGGACAGTCTATGGCTACACCTTC	CAISGTVYGYTF
TRBV5-1	.	.	TRBJ2-1	TGCGCCAGCACTCTTTCTTCCTCCTACAATGAGCAGTTCTTC	CASTLSSSYNEQFF
TRBV7-3	.	.	TRBJ2-7	TGTGCCAGCAGCTTATTTGGGGGACCTGACTACGAGCAGTACTTC	CASSLFGGPDYEQYF
TRBV19	.	TRBD1	TRBJ1-4	TGTGCCAGTAGTACAGGGGGCTCGGGTGAAAAACTGTTTTTT	CASSTGGSGEKLFF
TRBV10-3	once	.	TRBJ2-3	TGTGCCATCAGTACCGGGGATACGCAGTATTTT	CAISTGDTQYF
TRBV27	.	.	TRBJ1-4	TGTGCCAGCAGTCCCAACTTAGAAAAACTGTTTTTT	CASSPNLEKLFF
TRBV6-1	.	.	TRBJ2-3	TGTGCCAGCAGTGAAGCGCGTGCGACTAGCACAGATACGCAGTATTTT	CASSEARATSTDTQYF
TRBV2	once	TRBD1	TRBJ2-3	TGTGCCAGCAGTGACAGGGGGAAATGGGTCACAGATACGCAGTATTTT	CASSDRGKWVTDTQYF
TRBV6-6	few	.	TRBJ1-1	TGTGCCAGCAGTTTAATGGAAACTGAAGCTTTCTTT	CASSLMETEAFF
TRBV5-4	few	.	TRBJ2-5	TGCGCCAGCAGCCAAGATATGATAGCGGCGGAGGGGACCCAGTACTTC	CASSQDMIAAEGTQYF
TRBV2	.	.	TRBJ1-5	TGTGCCAGCAGTGTTCAACTAGGGCTCGGGCCCCAGCATTTT	CASSVQLGLGPQHF
TRBV7-3	few	.	TRBJ2-2	TGTGCCAGCAGCACCAGGGGGGCTGGTTCCGGGGAGCTGTTTTTT	CASSTRGAGSGELFF
TRBV6-1	few	TRBD1	TRBJ2-7	TGTGCCAGCTGCCTGGACAGGGGAAGACAGCAGTACTTC	CASCLDRGRQQYF
TRBV5-6	.	TRBD1	TRBJ1-5	TGTGCCAGCAGCGTACACAGGGGAAATCAGCCCCAGCATTTT	CASSVHRGNQPQHF
TRBV30	few	TRBD1	TRBJ1-1	TGTGCCTGCTCGGGGGACAGGAGGTCCCCTGAAGCTTTCTTT	CACSGDRRSPEAFF
TRBV10-3	.	.	TRBJ1-1	TGTGCCATCAGGCCCGGGCAGGAGAACACTGAAGCTTTCTTT	CAIRPGQENTEAFF
TRBV18	.	TRBD2	TRBJ2-2	TGTGCCAGCTCAATCAACCTGGGACTAGCGGGATCCGGGGAGCTGTTTTTT	CASSINLGLAGSGELFF
TRBV7-2	.	TRBD2	TRBJ2-2	TGTGCCAGCAGCCCCGGACTAGCGAACGGGGAGCTGTTTTTT	CASSPGLANGELFF
TRBV15	.	TRBD2	TRBJ2-1	TGTGCCACCAGCATGAGCGGGAGTGGAAGTGAGCAGTTCTTC	CATSMSGSGSEQFF
TRBV5-4	.	.	TRBJ2-7	TGTGCCAGCAGCTTGGCGGGAAATTACGAGCAGTACTTC	CASSLAGNYEQYF
TRBV7-2	.	.	TRBJ1-3	TGTGCCAGCAGCTTAGTGGGGGGCTCTGGAAACACCATATATTTT	CASSLVGGSGNTIYF
TRBV28	.	.	TRBJ1-5	TGTGCCAGCCAGGGAGGGGGTATACATCAGCCCCAGCATTTT	CASQGGGIHQPQHF
TRBV9	.	.	TRBJ2-7	TGTGCCAGCAGCCACGGGAGTGTTGACGAGCAGTACTTC	CASSHGSVDEQYF
TRBV30	.	TRBD1	TRBJ2-2	TGTGCCACGGGTCGAGGGGGCAGAAACACCGGGGAGCTGTTTTTT	CATGRGGRNTGELFF
TRBV9	.	TRBD2	TRBJ2-5	TGTGCCAGCAGCGTAGCCCAGGGAGGGGTTCAAGAGACCCAGTACTTC	CASSVAQGGVQETQYF
TRBV10-3	.	TRBD2	TRBJ2-5	TGTGCCATCAGTGAGTCAACTAGCGGGAGAGAGGGGACCCAGTACTTC	CAISESTSGREGTQYF
TRBV10-3	.	.	TRBJ2-7	TGTGCCTCCCTGTACCCAGGGACGGGCCCCTACGAGCAGTACTTC	CASLYPGTGPYEQYF
TRBV5-6	.	.	TRBJ1-5	TGTGCCAGCAGCTTGCAGGGATATAGCAATCAGCCCCAGCATTTT	CASSLQGYSNQPQHF
TRBV18	.	.	TRBJ2-5	TGTGCCAGCTCACCTGTAGCGGCAGAGACCCAGTACTTC	CASSPVAAETQYF
TRBV5-4	few	.	TRBJ2-1	TGTGCCAGCAGCTTGGCCCCGACGGCGGAGAATGAGCAGTTCTTC	CASSLAPTAENEQFF
TRBV30	few	.	TRBJ2-7	TGTGCCTGGAGTGACAGCGACGAGCAGTACTTC	CAWSDSDEQYF
TRBV4-2	.	.	TRBJ2-3	TGTGCCAGCAGCCAAGGAGACGGAACCCGCACAGATACGCAGTATTTT	CASSQGDGTRTDTQYF
TRBV9	.	.	TRBJ2-3	TGTGCCAGCACCCGAGGTGGGGCGGAGGGCACAGATACGCAGTATTTT	CASTRGGAEGTDTQYF
TRBV6-1	.	.	TRBJ1-1	TGTGCCAGCAGTGAAGCGTGGGCAGCCGAAGCTTTCTTT	CASSEAWAAEAFF
TRBV10-2	.	.	TRBJ2-5	TGCGCCGTCCTCAGGGGGGCGGGAGAGACCCAGTACTTC	CAVLRGAGETQYF
TRBV7-9	.	.	TRBJ2-7	TGTGCCAGCAGCTGGGGGCCGGAGGCTTACGAGCAGTACTTC	CASSWGPEAYEQYF
TRBV6-5	.	.	TRBJ1-1	TGTGCCAGCAAAGTTGGAATGAACACTGAAGCTTTCTTT	CASKVGMNTEAFF
TRBV27	few	TRBD1	TRBJ2-7	TGTGCCAGCAGTTCCCCAGGAGACAGGGGGAACTACGAGCAGTACTTC	CASSSPGDRGNYEQYF
TRBV29-1	.	.	TRBJ2-7	TGCAGCGTTGGAACTCACGAGCAGTACTTC	CSVGTHEQYF
TRBV7-9	.	.	TRBJ1-3	TGTGCCAGCAGCCCCACAGGGAGCTCTGGAAACACCATATATTTT	CASSPTGSSGNTIYF
TRBV10-3	.	TRBD1	TRBJ2-3	TGTGCCGCCCGCGGCCGCTGGGACAGCTCTACAGATACGCAGTATTTT	CAARGRWDSSTDTQYF
TRBV7-2	.	TRBD1	TRBJ2-1	TGTGCCAGCAGCTCTACTGGACAGGCTTACAATGAGCAGTTCTTC	CASSSTGQAYNEQFF
TRBV10-2	.	.	TRBJ2-1	TGCGCCACCTGGGGTCTAGCCGAATACAATGAGCAGTTCTTC	CATWGLAEYNEQFF
TRBV27	.	.	TRBJ1-4	TGTGCCAGCAGTTTGATTGGGGCTAATGAAAAACTGTTTTTT	CASSLIGANEKLFF
TRBV13	few	.	TRBJ2-7	TGTGCCAGCAGCTCCGGGACTCCCTCCGAGCAGTACTTC	CASSSGTPSEQYF
TRBV4-2	.	TRBD2	TRBJ2-2	TGTGCCAGCAGCCAAGTAGAGCTAGCGGTGAACACCGGGGAGCTGTTTTTT	CASSQVELAVNTGELFF